Each of the 6 T cell receptor beta chains below was sequenced from the same sample in a study of blood T cell repertoires in COVID-19. Some clones are missing from TCRdb's copy, which holds only in-frame ones; the method was immunoSEQ multiplex PCR. Of under 200,000 clones listed, approximately 88% are singletons. The sequenced sample was peripheral blood. These TCRs come from a woman aged 60-75 years with acute or convalescent COVID-19.

The genes are TRBV11-2 and TRBJ1-4, with a possible D match to TRBD1 (5 bases). There are 16 residues in the CDR3. From germline, CDR1 is SGHAT and CDR2 FQNNGV. V shed 0 bases and J shed 4 bases, with 12 bases lying between them. The CDR3 is CASSLDGQGRNEKLFF. The CDR3 DNA reads TGTGCCAGCAGCTTAGATGGGCAGGGTCGTAATGAAAAACTGTTTTTT.

The rearrangement links TRBV5-5 to TRBJ2-5, with TRBD1 matching 9 bases. Germline V gene lookup returns CDR1 SGHKS and CDR2 YYEKEE (reference sequence). The CDR3 spans 15 residues. Trimming cost V 4 bases and J 5 bases; bases outside gene matches: 9. This CDR3 reads CASSLTTGGLETQYF. The CDR3 DNA is TGTGCCAGCAGCCTTACAACAGGGGGCCTGGAGACCCAGTACTTC. Variable domain in full (rest from reference TRBV5-5 and TRBJ2-5): DAGVTQSPTHLIKTRGQQVTLRCSPISGHKSVSWYQQVLGQGPQFIFQYYEKEERGRGNFPDRFSARQFPNYSSELNVNALLLGDSALYLCASSLTTGGLETQYFGPGTRLLVL.

CDR3 DNA: TGTGCCAGGGGACAGGGCTCCGAGCAGTACTTC. Translating it yields CARGQGSEQYF. The chain joins TRBV2 to TRBJ2-7; 9 nucleotides align to TRBD1. J lost 6 bases, V lost 9 bases, and 3 bases had no gene match. This CDR3 comprises 11 residues. Germline CDR1 SNHLY, CDR2 FYNNEI.

The rearrangement joins TRBV10-1 to TRBJ2-7; D is undetermined. Trimming took 2 bases from V and 6 from J, leaving 11 bases between them. The CDR3 contains 13 residues. Germline loops: CDR1 WNHNN, CDR2 SYGVQD (reference sequence). CDR3 in amino acids: CASSEVPQAEQYF. The CDR3 bases are TGCGCCAGCAGTGAGGTTCCGCAGGCCGAGCAGTACTTC.

This clone was seen a handful of times. The chain employs TRBV5-5 and TRBJ2-5; TRBD1 matches 11 bases. Germline assignment: CDR1 SGHKS and CDR2 YYEKEE (reference sequence). The CDR3 contains 16 residues. J lost 5 bases, V lost 3 bases, and 9 bases had no gene match. The CDR3 region is CASSSGWTGGLETQYF. The CDR3 DNA reads as TGTGCCAGCAGCTCCGGGTGGACAGGGGGCCTGGAGACCCAGTACTTC.

This clone was observed a few times. The chain employs TRBV7-9 and TRBJ1-1, with 7 bases aligning to TRBD1. The CDR3 consists of 14 residues. V lost 6 bases, J lost 2 bases, and 6 bases stayed unmatched. Germline CDR1 and CDR2: SEHNR and FQNEAQ (reference sequence). For the CDR3, the DNA is TGTGCCAGCAGTCAACAGGGGAGTAACACTGAAGCTTTCTTT. Translating gives CASSQQGSNTEAFF. Based on the CDR3 plus reference TRBV7-9 and TRBJ1-1, the full variable domain is DTGVSQNPRHKITKRGQNVTFRCDPISEHNRLYWYRQTLGQGPEFLTYFQNEAQLEKSRLLSDRFSAERPKGSFSTLEIQRTEQGDSAMYLCASSQQGSNTEAFFGQGTRLTVV.